Listed below are T cell receptor beta chains from one sample, sequenced in a study of blood T cell repertoires in COVID-19. TCRdb keeps only in-frame clones here, not all; method: immunoSEQ multiplex PCR. The sample lists around 75,000 clones, roughly four fifths occurring once. Sequenced sample: peripheral blood. Receptor source: a man in his fifties with COVID-19, enrolled during active disease. CDR3s include the opening cysteine and the closing phenylalanine or tryptophan. The D gene is left open where the match is weak. Clone size is given for some rows only: seen once, a few or many times, or a class if the clone is expanded.

CDR3 length: 14; J gene: TRBJ2-1; D gene: .; clone size: .; V gene: TRBV5-4; CDR3 DNA: TGTGCCAGCACCGGGCGACAGTCCTACAATGAGCAGTTCTTC; CDR3 protein: CASTGRQSYNEQFF
CDR3 length: 15; J gene: TRBJ1-4; D gene: TRBD1; clone size: .; V gene: TRBV18; CDR3 DNA: TGTGCCAGCTCACCCCAGGGACAGTCGGGTGAAAAACTGTTTTTT; CDR3 protein: CASSPQGQSGEKLFF
CDR3 length: 15; J gene: TRBJ1-3; D gene: TRBD1; clone size: .; V gene: TRBV4-3; CDR3 DNA: TGCGCCAGCAGCCAGGGACAGACCTCTGGAAACACCATATATTTT; CDR3 protein: CASSQGQTSGNTIYF
CDR3 length: 15; J gene: TRBJ1-2; D gene: .; clone size: .; V gene: TRBV5-4; CDR3 DNA: TGTGCCAGCAGCTTGGCCGCCAGGCTAAACTATGGCTACACCTTC; CDR3 protein: CASSLAARLNYGYTF
CDR3 length: 14; J gene: TRBJ1-3; D gene: .; clone size: .; V gene: TRBV5-6; CDR3 DNA: TGTGCCAGCAGCTTATTGGGGCCTGGAAACACCATATATTTT; CDR3 protein: CASSLLGPGNTIYF
CDR3 length: 14; J gene: TRBJ1-1; D gene: .; clone size: few; V gene: TRBV7-9; CDR3 DNA: TGTGCCAGCAGCTTAGTACAGGGCAGTACTGAAGCTTTCTTT; CDR3 protein: CASSLVQGSTEAFF
CDR3 length: 14; J gene: TRBJ1-5; D gene: TRBD1; clone size: .; V gene: TRBV2; CDR3 DNA: TGTGCCAGCAGTGCGGACAGGGGTAATCAGCCCCAGCATTTT; CDR3 protein: CASSADRGNQPQHF
CDR3 length: 12; J gene: TRBJ2-3; D gene: .; clone size: .; V gene: TRBV27; CDR3 DNA: TGTGCCAGCAGTCCCTACACAGATACGCAGTATTTT; CDR3 protein: CASSPYTDTQYF
CDR3 length: 13; J gene: TRBJ2-2; D gene: .; clone size: .; V gene: TRBV7-9; CDR3 DNA: TGTGCCAGCAGCTACCTAAACACCGGGGAGCTGTTTTTT; CDR3 protein: CASSYLNTGELFF
CDR3 length: 16; J gene: TRBJ2-2; D gene: TRBD2; clone size: .; V gene: TRBV3-1/TRBV3-2; CDR3 DNA: TGTGCCAGCAGCTATTTAGCGGGGGGGCCGACCGGGGAGCTGTTTTTT; CDR3 protein: CASSYLAGGPTGELFF
CDR3 length: 12; J gene: TRBJ1-1; D gene: .; clone size: .; V gene: TRBV2; CDR3 DNA: TGTGCCAGCAGTGTAGAGGACACTGAAGCTTTCTTT; CDR3 protein: CASSVEDTEAFF
CDR3 length: 13; J gene: TRBJ2-3; D gene: TRBD2; clone size: .; V gene: TRBV6-5; CDR3 DNA: TGTGCCAGCGGGGGGGTGAACACAGATACGCAGTATTTT; CDR3 protein: CASGGVNTDTQYF
CDR3 length: 14; J gene: TRBJ2-1; D gene: .; clone size: .; V gene: TRBV7-8; CDR3 DNA: TGTGCCAGCAGCCTCGGGGAGCCATACAATGAGCAGTTCTTC; CDR3 protein: CASSLGEPYNEQFF
CDR3 length: 16; J gene: TRBJ2-7; D gene: TRBD1; clone size: .; V gene: TRBV18; CDR3 DNA: TGTGCCAGCTCATCATCAGATTGGACAGGGGCGGACGAGCAGTACTTC; CDR3 protein: CASSSSDWTGADEQYF
CDR3 length: 20; J gene: TRBJ2-2; D gene: TRBD2; clone size: .; V gene: TRBV10-3; CDR3 DNA: TGTGCCATCAGCCAGTCAAGAGGACTAGCGGAAAATACGAACACCGGGGAGCTGTTTTTT; CDR3 protein: CAISQSRGLAENTNTGELFF